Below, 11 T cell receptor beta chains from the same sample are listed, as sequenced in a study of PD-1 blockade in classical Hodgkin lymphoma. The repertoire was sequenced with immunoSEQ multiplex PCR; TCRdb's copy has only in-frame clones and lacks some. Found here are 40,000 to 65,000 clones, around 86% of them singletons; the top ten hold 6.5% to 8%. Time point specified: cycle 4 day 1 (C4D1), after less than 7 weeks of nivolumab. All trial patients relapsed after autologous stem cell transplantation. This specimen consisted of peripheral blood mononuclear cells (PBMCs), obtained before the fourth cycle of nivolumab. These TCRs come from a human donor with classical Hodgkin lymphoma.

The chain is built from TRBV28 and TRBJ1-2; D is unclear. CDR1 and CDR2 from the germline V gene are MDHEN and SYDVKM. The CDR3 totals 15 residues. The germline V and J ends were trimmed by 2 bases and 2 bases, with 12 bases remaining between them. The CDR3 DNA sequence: TGTGCCAGCAGTTTAGGGCCTCGGGAAAACTATGGCTACACCTTC. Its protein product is CASSLGPRENYGYTF.

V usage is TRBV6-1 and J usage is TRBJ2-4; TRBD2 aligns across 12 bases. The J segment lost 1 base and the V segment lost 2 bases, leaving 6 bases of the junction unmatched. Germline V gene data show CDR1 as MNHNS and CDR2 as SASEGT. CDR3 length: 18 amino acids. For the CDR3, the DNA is TGTGCCAGCAGTGAAAACCTAGCGGGGGGGTCGGCCAAAAACATTCAGTACTTC. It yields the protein CASSENLAGGSAKNIQYF.

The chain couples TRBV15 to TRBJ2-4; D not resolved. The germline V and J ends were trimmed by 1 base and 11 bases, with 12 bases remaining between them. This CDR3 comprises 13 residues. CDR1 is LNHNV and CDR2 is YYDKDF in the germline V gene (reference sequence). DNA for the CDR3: TGTGCCACCAGCAGAGGAGACTCCCCCCTTCAGTACTTC. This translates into CATSRGDSPLQYF.

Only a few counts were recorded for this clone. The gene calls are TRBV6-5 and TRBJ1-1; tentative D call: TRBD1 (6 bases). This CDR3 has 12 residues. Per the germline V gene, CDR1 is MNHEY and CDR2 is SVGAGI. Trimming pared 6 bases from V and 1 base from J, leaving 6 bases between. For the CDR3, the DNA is TGTGCCAGCAGACAGGGGAACACTGAAGCTTTCTTT. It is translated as CASRQGNTEAFF.

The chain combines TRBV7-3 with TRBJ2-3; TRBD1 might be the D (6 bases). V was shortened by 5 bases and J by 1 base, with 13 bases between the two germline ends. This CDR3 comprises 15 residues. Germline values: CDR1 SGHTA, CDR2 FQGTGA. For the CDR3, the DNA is TGTGCCAGCAGCGCAACAGGGATCGGCACAGATACGCAGTATTTT. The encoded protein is CASSATGIGTDTQYF. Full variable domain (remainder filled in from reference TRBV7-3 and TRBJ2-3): GAGVSQTPSNKVTEKGKYVELRCDPISGHTALYWYRQSLGQGPEFLIYFQGTGAADDSGLPNDRFFAVRPEGSVSTLKIQRTERGDSAVYLCASSATGIGTDTQYFGPGTRLTVL.

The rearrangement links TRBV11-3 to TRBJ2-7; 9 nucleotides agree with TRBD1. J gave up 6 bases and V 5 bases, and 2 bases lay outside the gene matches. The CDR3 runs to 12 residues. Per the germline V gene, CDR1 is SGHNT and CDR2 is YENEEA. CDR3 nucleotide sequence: TGTGCCAGCAGCCTGACAGGGGGCGAGCAGTACTTC. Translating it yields CASSLTGGEQYF.

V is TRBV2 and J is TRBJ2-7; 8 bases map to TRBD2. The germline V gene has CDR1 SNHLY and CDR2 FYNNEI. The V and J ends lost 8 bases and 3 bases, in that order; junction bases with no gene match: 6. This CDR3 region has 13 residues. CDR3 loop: CASGREVNYEQYF. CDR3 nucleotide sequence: TGTGCCAGCGGGCGGGAGGTCAACTACGAGCAGTACTTC.

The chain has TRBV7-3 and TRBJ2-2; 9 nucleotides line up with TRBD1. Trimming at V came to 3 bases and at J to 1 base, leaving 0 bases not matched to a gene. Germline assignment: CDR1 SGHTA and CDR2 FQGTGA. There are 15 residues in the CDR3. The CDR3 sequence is CASSLDRGNTGELFF. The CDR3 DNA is TGTGCCAGCAGCTTGGACAGGGGGAACACCGGGGAGCTGTTTTTT.

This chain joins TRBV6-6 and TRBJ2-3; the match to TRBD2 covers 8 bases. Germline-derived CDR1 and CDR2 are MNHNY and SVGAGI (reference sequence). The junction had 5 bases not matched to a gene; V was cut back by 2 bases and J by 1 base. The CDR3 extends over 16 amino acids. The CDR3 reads CASSYPGGVGTDTQYF. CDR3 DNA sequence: TGTGCCAGCAGTTACCCGGGAGGGGTGGGCACAGATACGCAGTATTTT.

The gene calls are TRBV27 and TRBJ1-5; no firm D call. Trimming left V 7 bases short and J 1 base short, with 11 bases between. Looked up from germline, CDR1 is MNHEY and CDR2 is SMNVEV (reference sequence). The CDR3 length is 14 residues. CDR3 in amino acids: CASNPGISNQPQHF. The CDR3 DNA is TGTGCCAGCAACCCCGGGATAAGCAATCAGCCCCAGCATTTT.

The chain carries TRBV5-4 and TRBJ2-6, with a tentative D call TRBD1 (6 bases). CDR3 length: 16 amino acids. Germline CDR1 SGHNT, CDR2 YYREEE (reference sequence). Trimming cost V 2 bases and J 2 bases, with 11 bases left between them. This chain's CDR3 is CASSFPSGAGANVLTF. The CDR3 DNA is TGTGCCAGCAGCTTCCCTTCAGGGGCTGGGGCCAACGTCCTGACTTTC.